Below, 5 T cell receptor beta chains from the same sample are listed, as sequenced in a study of spatial heterogeneity in lung cancer. Time point in this sample: sample taken at primary tumor resection. The authors sequenced whole RNA from tumor, nontumor lung or frozen PBMC without sorting. From the 5' RACE reads, TCRdb called clonotypes with MiXCR, one entry per CDR3 protein. In the table there are 65,000 to 85,000 distinct CDR3 sequences, about 20% of which are singletons. The sample consisted of PBMCs, taken at surgery. Source of these receptors: a male donor with early-stage non-small cell lung cancer.

The chain couples TRBV4-2 to TRBJ2-1; TRBD1 might be the D (6 bases). This CDR3 comprises 15 residues. CDR1 is LGHNA, CDR2 YNFKEQ, per germline. The V end was cut by 0 bases, the J end by 4 bases, with 10 bases between. The CDR3 region is CASSQDRQVYNEQFF. CDR3 DNA sequence: TGTGCCAGCAGCCAAGACCGACAGGTTTACAATGAGCAGTTCTTC.

A note on this clonotype: A clone one base away is much larger, so this may be a read error. J is TRBJ2-3 and V is TRBV9; no definite D call. The germline gives CDR1 SGDLS, CDR2 YYNGEE. The CDR3 is 12 residues long. CDR3 amino acids: CASNVTIDTQYF. For the CDR3, the DNA is TGTGCCAGCAACGTAACAATAGATACGCAGTATTTT.

This sequence joins TRBV29-1 and TRBJ2-7, with 7 bases aligning to TRBD2. The CDR3 is made up of 12 amino acids. V dropped 7 bases and J dropped 7; count of bases not matched to a gene: 10. The germline V gene encodes CDR1 SQVTM and CDR2 ANQGSEA. CDR3 nucleotide sequence: TGCAGCGCCGGTGCCGGGGAGGGTGAGCAGTACTTC. Protein: CSAGAGEGEQYF.

The chain has TRBV12-3 or TRBV12-4 and TRBJ1-2, with D possibly TRBD1 on 5 matching bases. V dropped 2 bases and J dropped 4 bases, with 8 bases sitting between them. This CDR3 is built from 13 residues. CDR3 sequence: CASSLMGGYGYTF. Here the CDR3 DNA reads TGTGCCAGCAGTTTAATGGGGGGCTATGGCTACACCTTC.

The rearrangement joins TRBV6-2 or TRBV6-3 to TRBJ1-2, with 9 bases lining up with TRBD1. There are 14 residues in the CDR3. V lost 7 bases and J lost 7; bases outside the gene matches: 10. Germline CDR1 is MNHEY and CDR2 is SVGEGT. The CDR3 sequence is CASTPGTGRFGYTF. In nucleotides, the CDR3 is TGTGCCAGCACTCCCGGGACAGGGAGATTTGGCTACACCTTC.